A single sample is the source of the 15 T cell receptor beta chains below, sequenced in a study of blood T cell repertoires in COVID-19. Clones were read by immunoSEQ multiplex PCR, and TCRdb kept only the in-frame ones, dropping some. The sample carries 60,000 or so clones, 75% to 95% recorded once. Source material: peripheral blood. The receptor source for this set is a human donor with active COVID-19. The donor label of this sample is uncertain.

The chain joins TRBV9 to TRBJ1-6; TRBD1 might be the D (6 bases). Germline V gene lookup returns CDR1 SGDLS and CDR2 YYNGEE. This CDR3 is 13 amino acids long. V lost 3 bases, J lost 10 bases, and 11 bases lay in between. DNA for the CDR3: TGTGCCAGCAGCGGAGGGGGGGAGTCACCCCTCCACTTT. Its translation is CASSGGGESPLHF.

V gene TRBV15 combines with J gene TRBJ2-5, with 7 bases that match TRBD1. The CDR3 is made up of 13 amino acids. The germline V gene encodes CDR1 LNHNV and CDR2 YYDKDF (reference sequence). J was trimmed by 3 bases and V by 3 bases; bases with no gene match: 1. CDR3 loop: CATSRGTEETQYF. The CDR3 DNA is TGTGCCACCAGCAGGGGGACAGAAGAGACCCAGTACTTC.

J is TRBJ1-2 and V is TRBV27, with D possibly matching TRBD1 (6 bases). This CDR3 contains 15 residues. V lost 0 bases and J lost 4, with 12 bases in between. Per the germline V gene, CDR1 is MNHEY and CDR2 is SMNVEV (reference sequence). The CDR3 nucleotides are TGTGCCAGCAGTTTATCGCTCAGGGGCAGCTATGGCTACACCTTC. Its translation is CASSLSLRGSYGYTF.

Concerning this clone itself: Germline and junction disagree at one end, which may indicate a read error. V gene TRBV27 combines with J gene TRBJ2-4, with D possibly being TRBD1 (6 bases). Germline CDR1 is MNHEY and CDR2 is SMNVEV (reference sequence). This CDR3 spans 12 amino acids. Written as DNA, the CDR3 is TGTGCCAGCAGCCCGACAGGAAACACTCAGTACTTC. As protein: CASSPTGNTQYF.

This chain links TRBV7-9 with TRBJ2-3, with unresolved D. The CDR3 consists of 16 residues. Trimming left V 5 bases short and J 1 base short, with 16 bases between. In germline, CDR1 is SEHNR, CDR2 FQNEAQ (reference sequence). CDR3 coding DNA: TGTGCCAGCAGCCCGTCTACCCTGGGCCGCACAGATACGCAGTATTTT. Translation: CASSPSTLGRTDTQYF.

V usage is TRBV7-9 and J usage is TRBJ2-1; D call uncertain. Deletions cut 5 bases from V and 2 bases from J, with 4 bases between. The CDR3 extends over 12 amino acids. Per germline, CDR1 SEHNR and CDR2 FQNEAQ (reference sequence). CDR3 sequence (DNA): TGTGCCAGCAGCCCCACCTACAATGAGCAGTTCTTC. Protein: CASSPTYNEQFF.

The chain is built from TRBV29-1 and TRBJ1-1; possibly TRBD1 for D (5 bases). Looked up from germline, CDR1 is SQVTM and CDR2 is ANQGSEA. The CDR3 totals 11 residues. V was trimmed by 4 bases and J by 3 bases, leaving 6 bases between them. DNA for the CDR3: TGCAGCGTTGCAGGGTACACTGAAGCTTTCTTT. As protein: CSVAGYTEAFF.

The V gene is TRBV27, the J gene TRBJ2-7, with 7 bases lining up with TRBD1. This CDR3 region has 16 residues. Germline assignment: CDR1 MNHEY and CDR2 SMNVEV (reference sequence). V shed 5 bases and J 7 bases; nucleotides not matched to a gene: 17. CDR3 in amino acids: CASSPLTGPVQGEQYV. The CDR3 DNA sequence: TGTGCCAGCAGTCCGCTTACAGGCCCCGTACAGGGGGAGCAGTACGTC.

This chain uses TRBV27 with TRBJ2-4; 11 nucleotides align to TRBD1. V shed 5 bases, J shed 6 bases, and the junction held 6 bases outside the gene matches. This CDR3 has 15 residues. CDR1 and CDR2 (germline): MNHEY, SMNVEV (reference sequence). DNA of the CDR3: TGTGCCAGCAGTCCAGGGACAGGGGGGAGAAACATTCAGTACTTC. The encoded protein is CASSPGTGGRNIQYF.

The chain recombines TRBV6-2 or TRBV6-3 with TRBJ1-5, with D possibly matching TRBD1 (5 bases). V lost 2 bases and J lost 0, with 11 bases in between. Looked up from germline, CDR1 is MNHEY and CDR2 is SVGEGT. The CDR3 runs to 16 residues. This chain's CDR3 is CASSYAGRTSNQPQHF. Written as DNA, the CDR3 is TGTGCCAGCAGTTACGCGGGACGGACTAGCAATCAGCCCCAGCATTTT.

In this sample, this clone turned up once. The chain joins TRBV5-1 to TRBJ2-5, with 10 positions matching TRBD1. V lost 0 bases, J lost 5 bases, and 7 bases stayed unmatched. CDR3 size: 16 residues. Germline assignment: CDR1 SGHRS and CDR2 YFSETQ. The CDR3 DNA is TGCGCCAGCAGCTTGGTCGTGACAGGGGGCGGGGAGACCCAGTACTTC. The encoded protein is CASSLVVTGGGETQYF.

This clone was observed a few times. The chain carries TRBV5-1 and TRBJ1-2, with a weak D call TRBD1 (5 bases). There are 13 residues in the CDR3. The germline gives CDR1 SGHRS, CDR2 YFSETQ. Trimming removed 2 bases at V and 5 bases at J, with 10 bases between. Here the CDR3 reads CASSLGQDYGYTF. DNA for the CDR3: TGCGCCAGCAGCTTAGGACAAGATTATGGCTACACCTTC.

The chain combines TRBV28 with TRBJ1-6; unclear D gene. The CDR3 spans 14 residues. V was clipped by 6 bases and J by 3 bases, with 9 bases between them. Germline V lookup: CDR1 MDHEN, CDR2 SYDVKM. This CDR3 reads CASRATGYNSPLHF. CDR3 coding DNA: TGTGCCAGCAGAGCTACTGGCTATAATTCACCCCTCCACTTT.

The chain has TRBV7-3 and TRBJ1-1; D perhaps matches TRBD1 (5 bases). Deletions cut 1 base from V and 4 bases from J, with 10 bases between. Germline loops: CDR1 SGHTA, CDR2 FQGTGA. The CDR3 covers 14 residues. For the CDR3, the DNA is TGTGCCAGCAGCTTAATGGGGCTGTCCACTGAAGCTTTCTTT. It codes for CASSLMGLSTEAFF.

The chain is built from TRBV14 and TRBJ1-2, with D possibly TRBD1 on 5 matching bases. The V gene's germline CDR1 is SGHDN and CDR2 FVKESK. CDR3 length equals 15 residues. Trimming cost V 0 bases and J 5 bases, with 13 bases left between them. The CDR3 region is CASSQDRQGWYGYTF. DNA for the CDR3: TGTGCCAGCAGCCAAGATCGGCAGGGATGGTATGGCTACACCTTC.